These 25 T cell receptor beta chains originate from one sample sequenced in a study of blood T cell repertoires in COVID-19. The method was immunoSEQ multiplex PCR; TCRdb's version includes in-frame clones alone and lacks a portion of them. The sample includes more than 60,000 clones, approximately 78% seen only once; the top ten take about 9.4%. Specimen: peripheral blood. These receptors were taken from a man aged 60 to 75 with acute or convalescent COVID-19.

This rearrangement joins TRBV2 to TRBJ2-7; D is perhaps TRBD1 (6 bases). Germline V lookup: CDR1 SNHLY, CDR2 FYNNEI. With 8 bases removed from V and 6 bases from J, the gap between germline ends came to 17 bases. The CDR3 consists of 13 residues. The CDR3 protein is CASGLQDRSEQYF. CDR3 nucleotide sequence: TGTGCCAGCGGCCTACAGGACAGAAGCGAGCAGTACTTC.

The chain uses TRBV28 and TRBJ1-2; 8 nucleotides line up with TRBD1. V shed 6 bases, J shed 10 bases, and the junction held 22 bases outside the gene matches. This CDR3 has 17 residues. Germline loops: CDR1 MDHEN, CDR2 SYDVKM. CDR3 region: CASRLGSGGEALGLYTF. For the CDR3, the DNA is TGTGCCAGCAGGCTCGGTTCAGGGGGCGAAGCCCTAGGCCTCTACACCTTC.

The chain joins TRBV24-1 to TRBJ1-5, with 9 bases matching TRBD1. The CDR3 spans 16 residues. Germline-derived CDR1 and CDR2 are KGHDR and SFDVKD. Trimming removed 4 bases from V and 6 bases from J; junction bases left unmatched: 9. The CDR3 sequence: CATSDPRQGEGQPQHF. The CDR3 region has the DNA TGTGCCACCAGTGACCCAAGACAGGGGGAGGGTCAGCCCCAGCATTTT.

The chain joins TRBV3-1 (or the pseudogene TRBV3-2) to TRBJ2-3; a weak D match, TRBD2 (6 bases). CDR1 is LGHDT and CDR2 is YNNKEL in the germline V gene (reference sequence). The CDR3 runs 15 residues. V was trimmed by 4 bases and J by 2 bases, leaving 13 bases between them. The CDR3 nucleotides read TGTGCCAGCAGCCGTAGCGGAAGAGACACAGATACGCAGTATTTT. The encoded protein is CASSRSGRDTDTQYF.

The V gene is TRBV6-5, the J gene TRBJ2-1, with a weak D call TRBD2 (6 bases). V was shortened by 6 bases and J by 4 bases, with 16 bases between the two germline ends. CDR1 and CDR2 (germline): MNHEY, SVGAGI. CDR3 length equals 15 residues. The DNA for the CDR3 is TGTGCCAGCAGATCGGCGGGGACCCCGTACAATGAGCAGTTCTTC. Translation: CASRSAGTPYNEQFF.

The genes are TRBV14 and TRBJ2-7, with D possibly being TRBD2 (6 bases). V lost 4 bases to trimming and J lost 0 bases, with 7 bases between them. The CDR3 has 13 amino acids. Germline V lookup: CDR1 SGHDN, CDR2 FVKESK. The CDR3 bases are TGTGCCAGCAGCCGTAGCGGCTCCTACGAGCAGTACTTC. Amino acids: CASSRSGSYEQYF.

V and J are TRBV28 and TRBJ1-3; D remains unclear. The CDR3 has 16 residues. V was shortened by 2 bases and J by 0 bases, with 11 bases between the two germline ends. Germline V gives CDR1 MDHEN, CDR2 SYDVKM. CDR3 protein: CASSLVQAYSGNTIYF. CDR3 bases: TGTGCCAGCAGTTTAGTCCAGGCCTACTCTGGAAACACCATATATTTT.

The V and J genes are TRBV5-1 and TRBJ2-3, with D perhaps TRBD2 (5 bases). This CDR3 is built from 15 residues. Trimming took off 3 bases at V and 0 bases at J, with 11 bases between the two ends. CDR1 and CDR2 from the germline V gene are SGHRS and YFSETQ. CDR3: CASSSSGASTDTQYF. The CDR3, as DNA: TGCGCCAGCAGCTCAAGCGGTGCTAGCACAGATACGCAGTATTTT.

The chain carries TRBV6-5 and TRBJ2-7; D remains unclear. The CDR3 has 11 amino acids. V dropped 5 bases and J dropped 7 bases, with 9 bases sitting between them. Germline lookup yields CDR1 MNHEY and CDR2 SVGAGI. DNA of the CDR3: TGTGCCAGCAGTCCCCCACGGGAGCAGTACTTC. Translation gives CASSPPREQYF.

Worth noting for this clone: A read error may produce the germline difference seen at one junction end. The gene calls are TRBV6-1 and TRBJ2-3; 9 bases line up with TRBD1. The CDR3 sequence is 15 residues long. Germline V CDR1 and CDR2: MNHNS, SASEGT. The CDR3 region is CASIETGGVSDTQYF. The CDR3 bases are TGTGCCAGCATTGAAACAGGGGGCGTATCAGATACGCAGTATTTT.

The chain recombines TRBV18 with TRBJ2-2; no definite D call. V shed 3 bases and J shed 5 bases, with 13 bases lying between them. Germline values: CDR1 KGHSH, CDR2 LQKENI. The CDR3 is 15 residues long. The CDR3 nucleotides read TGTGCCAGCTCACCCCACCCAACAGTTACCGGGGAGCTGTTTTTT. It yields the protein CASSPHPTVTGELFF.

The CDR3 nucleotides read TGTGCCAGCAGTTACTCGAGATTTTACAATGAGCAGTTCTTC. Translated: CASSYSRFYNEQFF. The rearrangement links TRBV6-5 to TRBJ2-1; D is undetermined. This CDR3 comprises 14 residues. Germline loops: CDR1 MNHEY, CDR2 SVGAGI. Trimming left V 0 bases short and J 4 bases short, with 7 bases between.

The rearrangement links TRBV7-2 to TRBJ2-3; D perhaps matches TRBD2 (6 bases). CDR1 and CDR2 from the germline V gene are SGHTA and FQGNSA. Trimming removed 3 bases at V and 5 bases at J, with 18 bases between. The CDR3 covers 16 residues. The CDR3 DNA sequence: TGTGCCAGCAGCTTGAGGCGGGGACTTGCTGGAGATACGCAGTATTTT. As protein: CASSLRRGLAGDTQYF.

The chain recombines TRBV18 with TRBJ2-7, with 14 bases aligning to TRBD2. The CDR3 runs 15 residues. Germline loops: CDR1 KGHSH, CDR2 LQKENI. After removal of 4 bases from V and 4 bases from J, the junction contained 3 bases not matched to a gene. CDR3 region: CASSQTSGGVYEQYF. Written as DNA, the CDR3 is TGTGCCAGCTCACAGACTAGCGGGGGGGTGTACGAGCAGTACTTC. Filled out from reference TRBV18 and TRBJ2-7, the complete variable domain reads NAGVMQNPRHLVRRRGQEARLRCSPMKGHSHVYWYRQLPEEGLKFMVYLQKENIIDESGMPKERFSAEFPKEGPSILRIQQVVRGDSAAYFCASSQTSGGVYEQYFGPGTRLTVT.

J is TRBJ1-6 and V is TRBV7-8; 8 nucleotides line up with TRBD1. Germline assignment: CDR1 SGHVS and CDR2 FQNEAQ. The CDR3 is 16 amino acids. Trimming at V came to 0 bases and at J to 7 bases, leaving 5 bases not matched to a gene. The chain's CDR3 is CASSLAFGQGNSPLHF. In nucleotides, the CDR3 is TGTGCCAGCAGCTTAGCCTTTGGACAGGGCAATTCACCCCTCCACTTT.

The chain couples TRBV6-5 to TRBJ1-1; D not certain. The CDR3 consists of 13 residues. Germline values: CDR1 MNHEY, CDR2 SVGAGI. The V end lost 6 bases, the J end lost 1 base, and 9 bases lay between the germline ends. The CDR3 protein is CASSLRGNTEAFF. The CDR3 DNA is TGTGCCAGCAGCTTGCGGGGGAACACTGAAGCTTTCTTT.

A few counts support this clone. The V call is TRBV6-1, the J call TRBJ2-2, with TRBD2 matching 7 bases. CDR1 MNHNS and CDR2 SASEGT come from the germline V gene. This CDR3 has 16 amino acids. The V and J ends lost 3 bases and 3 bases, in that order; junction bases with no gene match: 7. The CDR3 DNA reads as TGTGCCAGCAGTGAGGCCGTGGGGGGGGACACCGGGGAGCTGTTTTTT. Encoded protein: CASSEAVGGDTGELFF.

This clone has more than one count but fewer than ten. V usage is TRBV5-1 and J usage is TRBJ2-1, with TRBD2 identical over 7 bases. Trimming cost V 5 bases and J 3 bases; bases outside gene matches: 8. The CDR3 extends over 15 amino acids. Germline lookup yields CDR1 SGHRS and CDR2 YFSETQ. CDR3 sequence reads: CASRALAESYNEQFF. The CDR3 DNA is TGCGCCAGCAGGGCCCTAGCGGAAAGCTACAATGAGCAGTTCTTC.

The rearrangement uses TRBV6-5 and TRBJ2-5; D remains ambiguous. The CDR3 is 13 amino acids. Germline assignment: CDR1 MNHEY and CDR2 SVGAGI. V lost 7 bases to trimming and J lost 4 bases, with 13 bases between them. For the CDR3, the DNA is TGTGCCAGCAACGCGAACTACCGAGAGACCCAGTACTTC. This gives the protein CASNANYRETQYF.

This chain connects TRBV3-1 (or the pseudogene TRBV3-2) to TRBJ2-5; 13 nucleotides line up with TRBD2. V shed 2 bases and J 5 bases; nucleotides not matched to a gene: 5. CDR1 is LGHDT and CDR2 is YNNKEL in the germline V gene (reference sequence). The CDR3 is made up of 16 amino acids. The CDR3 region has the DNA TGTGCCAGCAGCCAACGACTGACTAGCGGGGGGGAGACCCAGTACTTC. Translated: CASSQRLTSGGETQYF.

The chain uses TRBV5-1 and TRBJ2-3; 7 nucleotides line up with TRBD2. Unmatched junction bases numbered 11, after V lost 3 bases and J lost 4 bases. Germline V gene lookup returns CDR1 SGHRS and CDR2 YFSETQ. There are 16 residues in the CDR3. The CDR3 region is CASSSSGLVGPDTQYF. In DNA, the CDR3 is TGCGCCAGCAGCTCATCAGGACTAGTGGGTCCAGATACGCAGTATTTT. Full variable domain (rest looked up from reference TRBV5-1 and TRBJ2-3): KAGVTQTPRYLIKTRGQQVTLSCSPISGHRSVSWYQQTPGQGLQFLFEYFSETQRNKGNFPGRFSGRQFSNSRSEMNVSTLELGDSALYLCASSSSGLVGPDTQYFGPGTRLTVL.

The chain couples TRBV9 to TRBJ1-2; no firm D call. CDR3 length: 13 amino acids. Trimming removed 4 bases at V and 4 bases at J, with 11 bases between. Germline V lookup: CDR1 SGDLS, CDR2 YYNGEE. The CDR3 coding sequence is TGTGCCAGCAGCCTCGACTCCCGCTATGGCTACACCTTC. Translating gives CASSLDSRYGYTF.

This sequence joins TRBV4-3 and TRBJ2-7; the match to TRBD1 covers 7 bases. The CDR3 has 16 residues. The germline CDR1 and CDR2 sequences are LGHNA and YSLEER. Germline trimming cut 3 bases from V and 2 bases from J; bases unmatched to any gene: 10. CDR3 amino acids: CASSHSVTGETYEQYF. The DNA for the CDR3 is TGCGCCAGCAGCCACTCAGTTACAGGGGAGACCTACGAGCAGTACTTC.

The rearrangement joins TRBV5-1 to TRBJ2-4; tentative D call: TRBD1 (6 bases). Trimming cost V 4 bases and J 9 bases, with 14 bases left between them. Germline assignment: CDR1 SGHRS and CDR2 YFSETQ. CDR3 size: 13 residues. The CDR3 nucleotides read TGCGCCAGCAGCGAGGCTACAGGGACCATTCAGTACTTC. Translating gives CASSEATGTIQYF.

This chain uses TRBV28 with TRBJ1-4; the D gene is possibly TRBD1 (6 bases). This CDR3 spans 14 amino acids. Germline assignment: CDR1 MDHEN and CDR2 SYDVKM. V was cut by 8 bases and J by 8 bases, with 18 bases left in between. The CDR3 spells CASGPRGVGEKLFF. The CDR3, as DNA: TGTGCCAGCGGCCCCAGGGGAGTGGGCGAAAAACTGTTTTTT.